This entry is about one T cell receptor (beta chain). The target antigen is unknown. A read error is possible here, since a much larger clone lies one base away. RNA and DNA were co-extracted from about 20-30 mg of unsorted bulk tissue. Germline CDR1 is SGHNT and CDR2 is YYREEE (reference sequence). The CDR3 covers 16 residues. Deletions cut 4 bases from V and 5 bases from J, with 22 bases between. Starting from 500 ng of total RNA, TCR beta cDNA was produced with a primer in the constant region. What produced the TCR beta libraries was three nested multiplex PCR rounds using slightly modified ARM-PCR. Two initial PCR rounds of roughly 10 cycles each paired TRBV1-TRBV30 forward primers with a C-beta reverse primer. Via MiXCR, TCRdb re-called the multiplex PCR reads, giving one row per CDR3 protein. The sample lists 75,000 or so distinct CDR3 sequences, 60% to 80% occurring once. These data originate in a study of tumor-infiltrating lymphocytes in primary liver carcinoma. Findings and caveats of the study: Only about 7.5-24% of top clones showed up in all five tumor regions. Significantly larger top-250-clone fractions were found in tumors than in blood (p = 0.039).

What was sequenced was liver tumor tissue from sampling region 4. The subset: tumor region T4, right-lateral pole. The sequence was obtained from a man aged 40-55 years with primary liver carcinoma and hepatitis B virus infection. The gene calls are TRBV5-4 and TRBJ2-7, with D possibly TRBD1 on 6 matching bases. The CDR3 DNA is TGTGCCAGCAGCCTAACCACAGGGTTCCGTGGAGACGAGCAGTACTTC. Translating gives CASSLTTGFRGDEQYF.